This T cell receptor beta chain is drawn from a study of cytomegalovirus exposure and HLA in healthy donors. With 60 Vbeta and 13 Jbeta primers, the PCR was carried out. Only in-frame clones appear in the TCRdb table, and some are missing; sequencing was by immunoSEQ multiplex PCR. The data contain 200,000 to 250,000 clones, 70% to 85% of them singletons. This TCR derives from a man aged 45-60 years in good health and CMV-seronegative. Sequenced: PBMCs.

CDR3 loop: CASSPGTSGTHNEQFF. In DNA form, the CDR3 reads TGTGCCAGCAGCCCCGGGACTAGCGGAACCCACAATGAGCAGTTCTTC. This chain joins TRBV28 and TRBJ2-1; 11 nucleotides line up with TRBD2. V gave up 6 bases and J gave up 5 bases; unmatched junction bases: 9. From germline, CDR1 is MDHEN and CDR2 SYDVKM. This CDR3 is built from 16 residues.